This TCR beta chain derives from a study of shared clonotypes between healthy human individuals. Study-wide results and limits: Among non-shared clonotypes, generation probabilities were lower than among those shared by all four donors.

This was a deep-level run. Genomic DNA belonging to each subset was distributed in equal measure over several immunoSEQ plates. Data came from immunoSEQ multiplex PCR; TCRdb stores just in-frame clones and leaves some out. The sample shows roughly 590,000 clones, over 95% of them seen only once. CD45RO-negative, CCR7-positively selected cells formed the naive CD8 fraction, excluding terminally differentiated effector memory CD45RA+ cells. Comment on this clone: Its specificity is unknown.

The J segment lost 6 bases and the V segment lost 0 bases, leaving 6 bases of the junction unmatched. Germline values: CDR1 MNHEY, CDR2 SMNVEV (reference sequence). CDR3 length: 16 residues. The chain couples TRBV27 to TRBJ2-2, with 8 bases that match TRBD2. Sequenced: naive CD8+ T cells sorted from blood. This sequence originates from a woman between 25 and 40 years old in good health. CDR3 residues: CASSLSSGRVPGELFF. The CDR3 DNA reads as TGTGCCAGCAGTTTATCCAGCGGGAGAGTCCCCGGGGAGCTGTTTTTT.